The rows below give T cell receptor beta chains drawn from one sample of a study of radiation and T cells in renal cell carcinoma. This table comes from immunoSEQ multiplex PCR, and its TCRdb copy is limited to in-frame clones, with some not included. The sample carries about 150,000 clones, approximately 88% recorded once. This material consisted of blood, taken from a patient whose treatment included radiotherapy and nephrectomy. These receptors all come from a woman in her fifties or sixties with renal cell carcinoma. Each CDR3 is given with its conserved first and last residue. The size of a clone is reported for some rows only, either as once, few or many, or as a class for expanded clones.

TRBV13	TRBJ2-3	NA	CASSLGHSSGFSLVTDTQYF
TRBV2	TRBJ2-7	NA	CASSELGTGEQYF
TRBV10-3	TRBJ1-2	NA	CAISEPGWDYGYTF
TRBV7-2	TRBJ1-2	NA	CASSLDRQRNYGYTF
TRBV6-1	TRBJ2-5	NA	CASSPLGLQETQYF
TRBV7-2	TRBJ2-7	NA	CASSPGGGSYEQYF
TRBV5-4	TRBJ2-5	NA	CASSLAGFAETQYF
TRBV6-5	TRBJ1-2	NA	CASSTPGQGGNGYTF
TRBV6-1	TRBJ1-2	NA	CASREGPTKNYGYTF
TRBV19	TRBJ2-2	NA	CASSLWTGMNTGELFF
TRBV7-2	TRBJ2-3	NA	CASSLSSGGSDTQYF
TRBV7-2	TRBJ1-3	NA	CASSDGTGGILYF
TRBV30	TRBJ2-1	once	CAWSLVGPYNEQFF
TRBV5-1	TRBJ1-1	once	CASSLQGNTEAFF
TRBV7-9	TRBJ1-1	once	CASSLEGGLLEAFF
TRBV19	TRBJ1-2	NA	CASSMVGSITKNYGYTF
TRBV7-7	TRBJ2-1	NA	CASSRLAGGHNEQFF
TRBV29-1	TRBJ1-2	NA	CSVERDVGPYGYTF
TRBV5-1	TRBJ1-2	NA	CASSLAGTTTNYGYTF
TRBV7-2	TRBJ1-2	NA	CASSPVRSNYGYTF